This TCR beta chain was sequenced for a study of T cell changes during pregnancy in multiple sclerosis. Germline CDR1 is SGHAT and CDR2 is FQDESV (reference sequence). Unmatched junction bases numbered 8, after V lost 5 bases and J lost 3 bases. This CDR3 spans 16 amino acids. Method: immunoSEQ multiplex PCR; TCRdb's copy keeps in-frame clones and lacks some. Here the sample spans about 65,000 clones, around 92% being singletons. The sequence was obtained from a female donor in good health, enrolled as a control in a pregnancy study. The chain carries TRBV11-1 and TRBJ2-5, with 11 bases aligning to TRBD2. Sample: CD8+ T cells from peripheral blood mononuclear cells, taken in the third trimester of pregnancy. The CDR3 DNA follows: TGTGCCAGCAGCGACCCGACTAGCGGGGTTAAAGAGACCCAGTACTTC. Amino acid sequence: CASSDPTSGVKETQYF.